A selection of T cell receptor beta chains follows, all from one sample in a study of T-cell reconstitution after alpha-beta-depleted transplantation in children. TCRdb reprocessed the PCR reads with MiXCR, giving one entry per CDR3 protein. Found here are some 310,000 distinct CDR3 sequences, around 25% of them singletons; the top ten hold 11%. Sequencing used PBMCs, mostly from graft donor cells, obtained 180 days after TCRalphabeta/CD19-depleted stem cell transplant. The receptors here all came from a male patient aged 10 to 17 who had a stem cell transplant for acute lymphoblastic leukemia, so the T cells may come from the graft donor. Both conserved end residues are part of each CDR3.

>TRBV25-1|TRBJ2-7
CASKLPPVTCYYEQYF
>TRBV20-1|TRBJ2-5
CSARVPPEARETQYF
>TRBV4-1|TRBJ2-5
CASSQGPPRSGWETQYF
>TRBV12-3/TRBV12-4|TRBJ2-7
CASSKTAPYEQYF
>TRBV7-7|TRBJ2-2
CASSLDGVSGELFF
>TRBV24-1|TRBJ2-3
CATSDFGARGHDTQYF
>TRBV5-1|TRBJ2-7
CASSLSRGSNEQYF
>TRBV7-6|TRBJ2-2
CASSLALADPANTGELFF
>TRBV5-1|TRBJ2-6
CASSFRQLINSGANVLTF
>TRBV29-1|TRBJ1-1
CSVLGWGDTEAFF
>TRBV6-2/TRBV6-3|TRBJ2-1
CASSSRTGTSRHNEQFF
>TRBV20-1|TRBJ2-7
CSAFTSGIPYEQYF
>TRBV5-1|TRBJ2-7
CASPTGTGRLTTYEQYF
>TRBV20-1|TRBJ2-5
CSASLVWAAEETQYF
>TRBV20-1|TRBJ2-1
CSARDTAGGRGNEQFF
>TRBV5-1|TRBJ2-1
CASSSALSVGSSRINEQFF
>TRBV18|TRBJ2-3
CASSPPGGGFTDTQYF
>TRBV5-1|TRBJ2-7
CASSGGQGPSYEQYF
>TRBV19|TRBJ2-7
CASSLTGGPAGAPYEQYF
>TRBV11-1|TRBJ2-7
CASSFGVRAGTEERVPYEQYF
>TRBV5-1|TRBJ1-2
CASSLEWAEIIPANYGYTF
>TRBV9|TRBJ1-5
CASSPGGGGHNQPQHF
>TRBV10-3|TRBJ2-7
CAISEGDKGVYEQYF
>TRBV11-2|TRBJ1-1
CASSLDYRREAFF
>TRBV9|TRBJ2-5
CASSVGSSAKETQYF
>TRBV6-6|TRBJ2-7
CASGQTLPYEQYF
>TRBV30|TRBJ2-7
CAWRHRGASYEQYF
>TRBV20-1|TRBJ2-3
CSASFGTGVSTDTQYF
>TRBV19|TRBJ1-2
CASSPPGGAGYGYTF
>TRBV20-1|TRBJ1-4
CSAREAGAANEKLFF
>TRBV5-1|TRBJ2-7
CASSFPPSYEQYF
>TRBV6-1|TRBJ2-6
CASSPLGSGANVLTF
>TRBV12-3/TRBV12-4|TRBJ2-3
CASSPPGTADTQYF
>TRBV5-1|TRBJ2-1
CAGKIVARKWGDEQFF
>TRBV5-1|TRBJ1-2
CASSLAGGPVRGYTF
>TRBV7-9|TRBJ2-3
CASSIMGPDTQYF
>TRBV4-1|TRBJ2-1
CASSQAGAPYNEQFF
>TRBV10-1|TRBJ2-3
CASKSGKPTDTQYF
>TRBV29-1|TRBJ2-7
CSVVKSEQYF
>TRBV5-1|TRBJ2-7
CASSFNPRDYEQYF
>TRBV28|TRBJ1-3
CASRPPIGGSGNTIYF
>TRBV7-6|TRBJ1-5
CASSLYFNQPQHF
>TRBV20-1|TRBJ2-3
CSATKVPSASTDTQYF
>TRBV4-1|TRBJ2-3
CASSQERTGFPDTQYF
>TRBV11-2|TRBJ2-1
CASSHKTGPRGEQFF
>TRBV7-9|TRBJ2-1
CASSLVGVIEQFF
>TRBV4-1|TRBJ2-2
CASSHLLAGRNTGELFF
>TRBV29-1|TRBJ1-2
CSVDGEGGIGYTF
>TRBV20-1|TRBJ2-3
CSARARLAGVDTQYF
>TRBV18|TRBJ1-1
CASSPMGAEAFF
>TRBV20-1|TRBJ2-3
CSASRLARDTQYF
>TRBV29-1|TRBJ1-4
CSVGVKDRADEKLFF
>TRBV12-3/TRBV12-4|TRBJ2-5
CASSLTGTQYF
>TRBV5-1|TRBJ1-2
CAGSQVRDRVLRGPDGYTF
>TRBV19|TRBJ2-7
CASSMKGARYEQYF
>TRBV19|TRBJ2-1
CASSIGGHYNEQFF
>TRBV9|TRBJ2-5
CASSVGGPQETQYF
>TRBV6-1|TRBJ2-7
CASGTGESTYEQYF
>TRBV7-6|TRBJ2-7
CASSLGDRDLYEQYF
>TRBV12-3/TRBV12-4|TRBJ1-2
CASSPSSGLRYGDTF